The source of this T cell receptor beta chain is a study of early T cells in non-severe SARS-CoV-2 infection. Study summary: Unpaired chains resulted from sequencing bulk RNA of unsorted whole blood. The study's findings and limits: Private and CD4 specificities were missed by VDJdb matching, skewed to anti-spike CD8.

In the library, individual cDNA molecules carried attached unique molecular identifiers. TCRdb reanalysed the 5' RACE reads using MiXCR and keeps one entry per CDR3 protein. This table holds 40,000 to 55,000 distinct CDR3 sequences, approximately 9.8% found once. This CDR3 spans 13 amino acids. Trimming removed 6 bases at V and 3 bases at J, with 10 bases between. This clonotype has ten or more counts. Its antigen is as yet unknown. The rearrangement uses TRBV12-3 or TRBV12-4 and TRBJ2-3; D assignment may be TRBD1 or TRBD2 (5 bases each). Sequencing input: whole blood. This clonotype was sampled from an adult who was a healthcare worker with PCR-confirmed SARS-CoV-2 infection or an uninfected control (not recorded which). CDR3 coding DNA: TGTGCCAGCAGCCACGGGACGACAGATACGCAGTATTTT. Translated, it gives CASSHGTTDTQYF.